This TCR beta chain was retrieved from a study of T cells after yellow fever vaccination. Study-wide findings and caveats: Weaker overall, the secondary response nonetheless peaked faster (day 5 versus 15). Clonotype sharing between CD4 and CD8 compartments was small. At 95% to 96% for CD4 and roughly 87% for CD8, most primary-vaccination clones showed up again after the booster.

Universal primer sites and UMIs were introduced during 5'RACE template-switching synthesis of TCR cDNA. MiXCR, applied by TCRdb to the 5' RACE reads, yields one record per CDR3 protein. The table has roughly 140,000 distinct CDR3 sequences, approximately 7.7% seen once. In this sample, this clonotype turned up many times. Its antigen is as yet unknown. From germline, CDR1 is MNHEY and CDR2 SVGEGT. CDR3 length: 14 amino acids. Trimming took 6 bases from V and 3 from J, leaving 13 bases between them. The TCR originated in a man aged 25 to 45 who received the YFV17D yellow fever vaccine. The source was CD4+ T cells sorted from PBMCs, collected 5 days after the yellow fever booster vaccination. The rearrangement uses TRBV6-2 or TRBV6-3 and TRBJ2-3, with D possibly being TRBD1 (6 bases). The CDR3 coding sequence is TGTGCCAGCAGCCCCGGGACAACGACAGATACGCAGTATTTT. Translating it yields CASSPGTTTDTQYF.